The 18 T cell receptor beta chains presented below share a single source sample, sequenced in a study of blood T cell repertoires in COVID-19. Libraries were prepared by immunoSEQ multiplex PCR; TCRdb keeps only in-frame clonotypes and omits some of them. The repertoire has about 81,000 clones, approximately 84% of them found once; the top ten carry under 15%. The sequenced sample consisted of peripheral blood. All receptors derive from a human donor in a cohort sampled during active COVID-19.

The chain uses TRBV6-5 and TRBJ1-6; D unclear. The CDR3 is made up of 14 amino acids. Germline CDR1 reads MNHEY; CDR2 reads SVGAGI. V shed 3 bases and J shed 10 bases, with 13 bases lying between them. CDR3 in DNA: TGTGCCAGCAGTTATGGCAGTCTTACCTCACCCCTCCACTTT. It yields the protein CASSYGSLTSPLHF.

The rearrangement joins TRBV6-1 to TRBJ2-7; TRBD2 matches at 7 bases. Germline loops: CDR1 MNHNS, CDR2 SASEGT. CDR3 length: 15 residues. V lost 3 bases and J lost 2; bases outside the gene matches: 7. The CDR3 region is CASSDPGLTTYEQYF. CDR3 sequence (DNA): TGTGCCAGCAGTGACCCGGGACTAACGACCTACGAGCAGTACTTC.

The V and J genes are TRBV14 and TRBJ1-1; 7 bases are a match to TRBD1. V dropped 4 bases and J dropped 1; count of bases not matched to a gene: 3. Germline CDR1 SGHDN, CDR2 FVKESK. CDR3 length: 14 amino acids. This CDR3 reads CASSPDRQNTEAFF. In DNA, the CDR3 is TGTGCCAGCAGCCCGGACAGGCAGAACACTGAAGCTTTCTTT.

The chain joins TRBV5-5 to TRBJ2-3, with 8 bases lining up with TRBD1. This CDR3 has 19 amino acids. CDR1 SGHKS and CDR2 YYEKEE come from the germline V gene (reference sequence). With 4 bases clipped from V and 2 bases from J, the junction kept 18 bases outside the gene matches. CDR3: CASSKVPGQVPTFTDTQYF. For the CDR3, the DNA is TGTGCCAGCAGCAAAGTCCCGGGACAGGTTCCTACCTTCACAGATACGCAGTATTTT.

The chain recombines TRBV27 with TRBJ2-3; 11 bases fit TRBD2. The CDR3 length is 15 residues. Germline loops: CDR1 MNHEY, CDR2 SMNVEV (reference sequence). V shed 3 bases, J shed 8 bases, and the junction held 7 bases outside the gene matches. DNA for the CDR3: TGTGCCAGCAGTTTCACTCTAGCGGGGGGAGGTACGCAGTATTTT. Translating gives CASSFTLAGGGTQYF.

The chain employs TRBV7-3 and TRBJ1-1, with D possibly matching TRBD1 (6 bases). Germline CDR1 is SGHTA and CDR2 is FQGTGA. This CDR3 comprises 14 residues. Trimming removed 3 bases at V and 3 bases at J, with 11 bases between. This CDR3 reads CASSFEAGDTEAFF. The CDR3 region has the DNA TGTGCCAGCAGCTTTGAGGCAGGGGACACTGAAGCTTTCTTT.

The J gene is TRBJ2-7, the V gene TRBV28; 7 bases are shared with TRBD1. CDR1 MDHEN and CDR2 SYDVKM come from the germline V gene. V was pared by 4 bases and J by 3 bases, with 3 bases of the junction left unmatched. This CDR3 is built from 13 residues. The CDR3 region is CASSYRGVYEQYF. Here the CDR3 DNA reads TGTGCCAGCAGTTACAGGGGTGTCTACGAGCAGTACTTC.

The gene calls are TRBV28 and TRBJ1-6, with unresolved D. CDR3 length: 14 amino acids. Per germline, CDR1 MDHEN and CDR2 SYDVKM. V was clipped by 3 bases and J by 10 bases, with 13 bases between them. The CDR3 here is CASSFPAGRSPLHF. The CDR3 DNA is TGTGCCAGCAGTTTCCCGGCTGGGCGCTCACCCCTCCACTTT.

The chain combines TRBV7-8 with TRBJ2-7; D is undetermined. CDR3 size: 13 residues. Germline CDR1 SGHVS, CDR2 FQNEAQ. Trimming took off 1 base at V and 3 bases at J, with 7 bases between the two ends. CDR3 bases: TGTGCCAGCAGCTTAGAAGAGTTCTACGAGCAGTACTTC. Protein: CASSLEEFYEQYF.

V and J are TRBV5-1 and TRBJ1-3; unclear D gene. The CDR3 sequence is 18 residues long. Trimming cost V 4 bases and J 2 bases, with 22 bases left between them. From germline, CDR1 is SGHRS and CDR2 YFSETQ. The DNA for the CDR3 is TGCGCCAGCAGCCTGGACTCCTCGGGTCGGGTTACTGGAAACACCATATATTTT. As protein: CASSLDSSGRVTGNTIYF.

This rearrangement joins TRBV10-3 to TRBJ2-7; the D gene is possibly TRBD1 (6 bases). CDR1 is ENHRY, CDR2 SYGVKD, per germline. This CDR3 has 14 residues. Between the trimmed V and J ends, which lost 6 bases and 3 bases, there was a span of 15 bases. CDR3 sequence (DNA): TGTGCCATCAGCACCGGGACAACCGACTACGAGCAGTACTTC. It translates to CAISTGTTDYEQYF.

V usage is TRBV2 and J usage is TRBJ2-1, with D hard to call. Trimming removed 2 bases at V and 0 bases at J, with 8 bases between. Germline CDR1 is SNHLY and CDR2 is FYNNEI. The CDR3 is 15 amino acids. The CDR3 region has the DNA TGTGCCAGCAGTGAACTAGAGAGCTCCTACAATGAGCAGTTCTTC. Amino acid sequence: CASSELESSYNEQFF.

The V call is TRBV5-1, the J call TRBJ1-1; D is unresolved. The CDR3 covers 13 residues. With 3 bases removed from V and 7 bases from J, the gap between germline ends came to 13 bases. Germline V gene lookup returns CDR1 SGHRS and CDR2 YFSETQ. CDR3 residues: CASSWNSGVEAFF. CDR3 bases: TGCGCCAGCAGCTGGAATTCGGGTGTTGAAGCTTTCTTT.

The CDR3 coding sequence is TGTGCCAGCAGCCCCACACAGGGTTGGGAGCAGTACTTC. Translated, it gives CASSPTQGWEQYF. The rearrangement joins TRBV7-8 to TRBJ2-7; TRBD1 might be the D (6 bases). Germline V gene data show CDR1 as SGHVS and CDR2 as FQNEAQ. Trimming removed 5 bases from V and 7 bases from J, with 15 bases in between. This CDR3 region has 13 residues.

In this sample, this clone turned up a few times. The rearrangement uses TRBV27 and TRBJ2-7; 13 bases match TRBD2. This CDR3 region has 15 residues. The V and J ends lost 6 bases and 2 bases, in that order; junction bases with no gene match: 4. Looked up from germline, CDR1 is MNHEY and CDR2 is SMNVEV (reference sequence). CDR3 region: CASRRLAGGTYEQYF. The CDR3 region has the DNA TGTGCCAGCAGAAGACTAGCGGGGGGAACCTACGAGCAGTACTTC.

This rearrangement joins TRBV7-8 to TRBJ1-2, with D perhaps TRBD1 (5 bases). V lost 0 bases to trimming and J lost 1 base, with 18 bases between them. Germline-derived CDR1 and CDR2 are SGHVS and FQNEAQ. The CDR3 extends over 18 amino acids. CDR3 loop: CASSLAGGGAGGNYGYTF. CDR3 nucleotides: TGTGCCAGCAGCTTAGCGGGCGGCGGGGCCGGGGGTAACTATGGCTACACCTTC.

The chain employs TRBV19 and TRBJ2-4; D might be TRBD2 (5 bases). This CDR3 has 13 amino acids. From germline, CDR1 is LNHDA and CDR2 SQIVND (reference sequence). With 6 bases removed from V and 6 bases from J, the gap between germline ends came to 12 bases. In DNA form, the CDR3 reads TGTGCCAGTAGCAGGATTGAGGGAAACATTCAGTACTTC. As protein: CASSRIEGNIQYF.

This clone was found a few times. The gene calls are TRBV2 and TRBJ2-7; tentative D call: TRBD2 (5 bases). V dropped 8 bases and J dropped 2 bases, with 16 bases sitting between them. This CDR3 contains 14 residues. The germline gives CDR1 SNHLY, CDR2 FYNNEI. The CDR3, as DNA: TGTGCCAGCTTCCTGAGCGGAGGCGCCTACGAGCAGTACTTC. Amino acid sequence: CASFLSGGAYEQYF.